This TCR beta chain was found in a study of T-cell memory formation after mild COVID-19. The CDR3 is 14 residues long. V was cut by 4 bases and J by 2 bases, with 12 bases left in between. Germline V gene lookup returns CDR1 MNHEY and CDR2 SVGAGI. TCRdb redid the calling of the 5' RACE reads with MiXCR, one entry per CDR3 protein. The sample lists a few hundred thousand distinct CDR3 sequences; 15% to 20% were seen once. Only a few counts were recorded for this clonotype. Its antigen is still unknown. Study conclusions and caveats: Clones contracting day 15 to 85 were balanced CD4/CD8; later expanders leaned CD4+. Among contracting clones, CD4+ were mainly CM/EM and CD8+ enriched in EMRA.

The chain is built from TRBV6-5 and TRBJ2-7; a possible D gene is TRBD1 (5 bases). Sequenced material: PBMCs or a T cell subset sorted from them (not recorded which). This TCR was recovered from a man in his late teens or twenties who had mild COVID-19 (a few samples of this study predate the infection). Cell type and time point are not known. CDR3 in amino acids: CASSWAGRTYEQYF. The CDR3 nucleotides read TGTGCCAGCAGTTGGGCAGGGCGAACCTACGAGCAGTACTTC.